This passage covers 5 T cell receptor beta chains from one sample sequenced in a study of radiation and T cells in renal cell carcinoma. Libraries were prepared by immunoSEQ multiplex PCR; TCRdb keeps only in-frame clonotypes and omits some of them. The data contain some 95,000 clones, 80% to 90% of them singletons. Regarding time point: baseline pretreatment blood. Treatment: 15 Gy SBRT to primary tumor, nephrectomy 4 weeks later. The sample consisted of blood, taken from a patient whose treatment included radiotherapy and nephrectomy. The receptors come from a man between 50 and 59 years old with renal cell carcinoma.

J is TRBJ1-4 and V is TRBV19; D is possibly TRBD1 (6 bases). The CDR3 is made up of 14 amino acids. CDR1 LNHDA and CDR2 SQIVND come from the germline V gene (reference sequence). V dropped 3 bases and J dropped 6 bases, with 11 bases sitting between them. The CDR3 spells CASSIRGGDEKLFF. Written as DNA, the CDR3 is TGTGCCAGTAGTATCAGGGGAGGAGATGAAAAACTGTTTTTT.

The chain recombines TRBV27 with TRBJ2-7; D is perhaps TRBD1 (5 bases). Germline CDR1 MNHEY, CDR2 SMNVEV (reference sequence). Trimming left V 8 bases short and J 3 bases short, with 14 bases between. CDR3 length: 13 amino acids. CDR3 protein: CASCHRIGYEQYF. CDR3 in DNA: TGTGCCAGCTGTCACAGGATCGGCTACGAGCAGTACTTC.

This clone was seen a single time. V is TRBV12-5 and J is TRBJ2-7, with 10 positions matching TRBD2. CDR1 is LGHNT, CDR2 FRNRAP, per germline. The V segment lost 6 bases and the J segment 4 bases; nucleotides outside the gene matches: 9. CDR3 size: 15 residues. The CDR3 DNA reads as TGTGCTAGTGGCCGGAGGACTAGCGGTATTTACGAGCAGTACTTC. This sequence encodes CASGRRTSGIYEQYF.

Comments on this clone: A read error may produce the germline difference seen at one junction end. V usage is TRBV7-7 and J usage is TRBJ2-1; 14 bases agree with TRBD2. The CDR3 runs to 17 residues. In germline, CDR1 is SSHAT, CDR2 FNYEAQ (reference sequence). CDR3 sequence (DNA): TGTGCTAGCAGCTCCTACGAGGGGACTAGCGGGAGCAATGAGCAGTTCTTC. This gives the protein CASSSYEGTSGSNEQFF.

The J gene is TRBJ1-6, the V gene TRBV5-1, with 10 bases identical to TRBD1. Losses at the gene ends were 7 bases for V and 8 bases for J; bases not matched to a gene: 6. The CDR3 extends over 14 amino acids. The germline V gene encodes CDR1 SGHRS and CDR2 YFSETQ. The CDR3 loop reads CASGEGQGYSPLHF. CDR3 in DNA: TGCGCCAGCGGGGAGGGACAGGGGTATTCACCCCTCCACTTT.